A selection of T cell receptor beta chains follows, all from one sample in a study of human T cells and chemical hapten exposure. MiXCR, applied by TCRdb to the RACE reads, yields one record per CDR3 protein. The top ten clones hold about 1.1% of a sample with 280,000 or so distinct CDR3 sequences, 7.5% to 8% of them seen once. The sequencing here drew on whole blood, taken in connection with sensitization to the hapten diphenylcyclopropenone (DPC). Receptors were obtained from a man younger than 35 with alopecia areata. Some clones in this sample may be carry-over from other donors' samples. Both conserved end residues are part of each CDR3. Fields, in order: CDR3 DNA, CDR3 protein, D gene, J gene, clone size, V gene. D genes are given only for firm matches. Clone size is not always given. Where it is, it says once, few, many or a class for expanded clones.

TGCGCCAGCGGTAACAGGGGGCTGAGGTCCCCGTATGGCTACACCTTC | CASGNRGLRSPYGYTF | TRBD1 | TRBJ1-2 | . | TRBV4-1
TGTGCCATCAGTGAAGATTCCGGACAGGGGCCCAACAACGAGCAGTACTTC | CAISEDSGQGPNNEQYF | TRBD1 | TRBJ2-7 | few | TRBV10-3
TGTGCCAGCAGCCCCACTACAGGGGGTACATATACGCAGTATTTT | CASSPTTGGTYTQYF | TRBD1 | TRBJ2-3 | many | TRBV3-1
TGCAGTGCTAGAGATTATCGGGGGGCCCTAGGGGCCAACGTCCTGACTTTC | CSARDYRGALGANVLTF | . | TRBJ2-6 | . | TRBV20-1
TGTGCCAGCAGGGGACTAGTCTATACACCCCTCCACTTT | CASRGLVYTPLHF | . | TRBJ1-6 | . | TRBV12-3/TRBV12-4
TGTGCCAGCAGCTTAGGACAGCGGAACACTGAAGCTTTCTTT | CASSLGQRNTEAFF | . | TRBJ1-1 | many | TRBV7-6
TGCAGTGCTAGAGAGGGCCTTTACGAGCAGTACTTC | CSAREGLYEQYF | . | TRBJ2-7 | . | TRBV20-1
TGTGCCAGCAGCGCGGGACTACCCTACACAGATACGCAGTATTTT | CASSAGLPYTDTQYF | TRBD2 | TRBJ2-3 | . | TRBV9
TGCAGCGTTGAAGACCGGGACAGGGCAAGGGAGACCCAGTACTTC | CSVEDRDRARETQYF | TRBD1 | TRBJ2-5 | few | TRBV29-1
TGTGCCAGCAGTGCCGACAGGCCGGCGAGGCAGCCCCAGCATTTT | CASSADRPARQPQHF | . | TRBJ1-5 | few | TRBV6-2/TRBV6-3
TGCAGTGCTAGGAGTGGGGTCAACTATGGCTACACCTTC | CSARSGVNYGYTF | . | TRBJ1-2 | . | TRBV20-1
TGTGCCAGCAGCTTGGCGGCTAGCGGGGGCTACGAGCAGTACTTC | CASSLAASGGYEQYF | TRBD2 | TRBJ2-7 | many | TRBV5-6
TGTGCCAGCAGCTTAGTCAGGGGGATTACAGATACGCAGTATTTT | CASSLVRGITDTQYF | TRBD1 | TRBJ2-3 | . | TRBV11-2
TGTGCCAGCAGCTTAGACAGGGTTGGTGGAAACACCATATATTTT | CASSLDRVGGNTIYF | . | TRBJ1-3 | many | TRBV7-2
TGCAGCGGTACCGGGACAAAAGGCGCTGAAGCTTTCTTT | CSGTGTKGAEAFF | . | TRBJ1-1 | few | TRBV29-1
TGTGCTAGTGGAACGCCGCGACAGGTTTACAATGAGCAGTTCTTC | CASGTPRQVYNEQFF | . | TRBJ2-1 | . | TRBV12-5
TGTGCCAGCAGCGGGGACAGGGATGAAAAACTGTTTTTT | CASSGDRDEKLFF | TRBD1 | TRBJ1-4 | . | TRBV13
TGTGCCAGCAGCAGTTTGTCCCTGAGCACAGATACGCAGTATTTT | CASSSLSLSTDTQYF | . | TRBJ2-3 | . | TRBV5-4
TGTGCCAGCAGCCGAGGACAACCAATCTATGGCTACACCTTC | CASSRGQPIYGYTF | . | TRBJ1-2 | many | TRBV27
TGTGCCAGCAGTCCCAAACCGACTCTGTTCGTCAAAAACATTCAGTACTTC | CASSPKPTLFVKNIQYF | . | TRBJ2-4 | . | TRBV27
TGCAGTGTGTATATCCCGCTCGAAACTAGCACAGATACGCAGTATTTT | CSVYIPLETSTDTQYF | . | TRBJ2-3 | . | TRBV20-1
TGTGCCAGCAGCTTATTCCATGGTTCTCTCGAGACCCAGTACTTC | CASSLFHGSLETQYF | . | TRBJ2-5 | . | TRBV7-9
TGCGCCAGCAGCCCTATAGGGACAGGGGGATCAAATGAGCAGTTCTTC | CASSPIGTGGSNEQFF | TRBD1 | TRBJ2-1 | . | TRBV4-1
TGCGCCAGCAGTGAGACAGAGGGAACAGATACGCAGTATTTT | CASSETEGTDTQYF | . | TRBJ2-3 | many | TRBV10-2
TGTGCCAGCAGCCAAGGATTGGCGGGGAGTGAAAAACTGTTTTTT | CASSQGLAGSEKLFF | . | TRBJ1-4 | few | TRBV3-1
TGTGCCAGTAGTATAGCCGACAGGGGGTTAAATGAGCAGTTCTTC | CASSIADRGLNEQFF | TRBD1 | TRBJ2-1 | many | TRBV19
TGTGCCAGCAGCCGTAGGGCGACCTCCTATAATTCACCCCTCCACTTT | CASSRRATSYNSPLHF | . | TRBJ1-6 | many | TRBV14
TGCAGTGCTAGAGATTCACAGGGGAGGATAACAGATACGCAGTATTTT | CSARDSQGRITDTQYF | . | TRBJ2-3 | . | TRBV20-1
TGTGCCAGCAGCTTAGACCCCGTGACTAGCGGGCGGGCGGGAACGCAGTATTTT | CASSLDPVTSGRAGTQYF | TRBD2 | TRBJ2-3 | . | TRBV11-2
TGTGCCAGCAGCTTAGCCAAGACCTCCTGGGGGTACAATGAGCAGTTCTTC | CASSLAKTSWGYNEQFF | . | TRBJ2-1 | . | TRBV7-9
TGCGCCAGCAGTACTAGTCCCCCCTACAATGAGCAGTTCTTC | CASSTSPPYNEQFF | . | TRBJ2-1 | . | TRBV10-1
TGCAGCGTTGAAGGTTATACGGGGGGCCTTGAGCAGTTCTTC | CSVEGYTGGLEQFF | . | TRBJ2-1 | . | TRBV29-1
TGTGCCAGCAGTTCCCCGACAGGGGGAGCAGATACGCAGTATTTT | CASSSPTGGADTQYF | TRBD1 | TRBJ2-3 | . | TRBV28
TGCGCCAGCAGCTTCCTCTGGACAGGGGAGAATGAAAAACTGTTTTTT | CASSFLWTGENEKLFF | TRBD1 | TRBJ1-4 | few | TRBV5-1
TGTGCCAGCAGCTTCCTCAGTACGGGGTGGGCAGCAGATACGCAGTATTTT | CASSFLSTGWAADTQYF | . | TRBJ2-3 | . | TRBV7-6
TGTGCCAGCAGCTCCTACAGGGGCAATGAGCAGTTCTTC | CASSSYRGNEQFF | TRBD1 | TRBJ2-1 | many | TRBV11-3
TGCGCCAGCAGCTTGGGGACGACTTCACCCCTCCACTTT | CASSLGTTSPLHF | . | TRBJ1-6 | few | TRBV5-1
TGTGCCAGCAGCGTCAGTCTGGAGAACACTGAAGCTTTCTTT | CASSVSLENTEAFF | . | TRBJ1-1 | few | TRBV7-2
TGTGCCAGCAGCCAACCATGGGTGACTGAAGCTTTCTTT | CASSQPWVTEAFF | . | TRBJ1-1 | . | TRBV7-2
TGTGCCAGCAGCTTGGGTCGCGACAGGGACGGAAACACCATATATTTT | CASSLGRDRDGNTIYF | TRBD1 | TRBJ1-3 | . | TRBV7-9
TGTGCCAGCAGCTTAGATTGGCTCTCTGGAAACACCATATATTTT | CASSLDWLSGNTIYF | . | TRBJ1-3 | few | TRBV7-9
TGTGCCAGTAGCGTGGGTCTATCACCCCTCCACTTT | CASSVGLSPLHF | . | TRBJ1-6 | few | TRBV19
TGTGCCAGTGCAGGGGGCGTTTTTTACAATGAGCAGTTCTTC | CASAGGVFYNEQFF | TRBD1 | TRBJ2-1 | . | TRBV7-2
TGTGCCAGCAGTTACTGTCGCCCGAATTACGAGCAGTACTTC | CASSYCRPNYEQYF | . | TRBJ2-7 | few | TRBV6-5
TGTGCCAGCAGCTTCATGGGGGCCAGCGAGACCCAGTACTTC | CASSFMGASETQYF | . | TRBJ2-5 | many | TRBV7-2
TGTGCCATCAGTGATCCTACCGTCAAAGCGGGGGGCGTCCCCAATGAGCAGTTCTTC | CAISDPTVKAGGVPNEQFF | TRBD2 | TRBJ2-1 | many | TRBV10-3
TGTGCCAGCAGTGACAAGGGGGCAGGTGGGGCCAACGTCCTGACTTTC | CASSDKGAGGANVLTF | TRBD1 | TRBJ2-6 | . | TRBV6-4
TGTGCCAGCAGCTCGGAGGACAGGGACAATCAGCCCCAGCATTTT | CASSSEDRDNQPQHF | TRBD1 | TRBJ1-5 | few | TRBV7-9
TGTGCCAGCAGCGTAGGGAGCGGGGGGTACAATGAGCAGTTCTTC | CASSVGSGGYNEQFF | TRBD2 | TRBJ2-1 | many | TRBV9
TGCGCCAGCAGCTTGGTAGAGAAGGGTCAGCCCCAGCATTTT | CASSLVEKGQPQHF | . | TRBJ1-5 | . | TRBV5-1
TGTGCCAGCAGCTTGGGACCCAACTCTGGGGCCAACGTCCTGACTTTC | CASSLGPNSGANVLTF | . | TRBJ2-6 | . | TRBV9
TGTGCCAGCAGTTTCCAGGGGAACGCGGATGAGCAGTTCTTC | CASSFQGNADEQFF | . | TRBJ2-1 | many | TRBV12-3/TRBV12-4
TGTGCCAGCAGCTTCTCCCTTCGGGCTCTCTACAATGAGCAGTTCTTC | CASSFSLRALYNEQFF | . | TRBJ2-1 | . | TRBV11-1
TGTGCCAGCAGCTTAGAGAGGGAAACCTACGAGCAGTACTTC | CASSLERETYEQYF | . | TRBJ2-7 | . | TRBV7-2
TGCGCCAGCAGCCAAGATCTAGTCGCCTGGGAGCAGTACTTC | CASSQDLVAWEQYF | . | TRBJ2-7 | few | TRBV4-1
TGTGCCAGCAGCTTACAGACAGGGAGCATGAACACTGAAGCTTTCTTT | CASSLQTGSMNTEAFF | TRBD1 | TRBJ1-1 | many | TRBV7-9
TGTGCCATCCAGGGAATGGGATACAATGAGCAGTTCTTC | CAIQGMGYNEQFF | . | TRBJ2-1 | few | TRBV28